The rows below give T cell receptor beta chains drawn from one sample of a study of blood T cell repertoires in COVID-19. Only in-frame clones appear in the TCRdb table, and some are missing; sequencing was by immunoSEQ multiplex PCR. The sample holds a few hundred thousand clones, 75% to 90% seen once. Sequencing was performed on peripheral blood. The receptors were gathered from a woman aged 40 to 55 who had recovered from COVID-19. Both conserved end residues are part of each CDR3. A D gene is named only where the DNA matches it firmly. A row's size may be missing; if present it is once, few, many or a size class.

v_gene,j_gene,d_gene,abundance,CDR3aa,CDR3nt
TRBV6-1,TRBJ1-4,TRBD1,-,CASSESRHSGQINEKLFF,TGTGCCAGCAGTGAATCACGCCATTCGGGACAGATAAATGAAAAACTGTTTTTT
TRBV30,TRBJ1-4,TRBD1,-,CAWSPKSGQGPNEKLFF,TGTGCCTGGAGTCCCAAATCGGGACAGGGACCTAATGAAAAACTGTTTTTT
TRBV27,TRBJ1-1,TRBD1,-,CASSLYRGVTEAFF,TGTGCCAGCAGTTTATACAGGGGTGTCACTGAAGCTTTCTTT
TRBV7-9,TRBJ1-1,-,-,CASSLEMGGFTEAFF,TGTGCCAGCAGCTTAGAAATGGGGGGTTTCACTGAAGCTTTCTTT
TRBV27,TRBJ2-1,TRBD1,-,CASSPYAGTGYNEQFF,TGTGCCAGCAGTCCATACGCCGGGACAGGCTACAATGAGCAGTTCTTC
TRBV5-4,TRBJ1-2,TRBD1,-,CASSLSGQAYGYTF,TGTGCCAGCAGCTTGTCTGGACAGGCTTATGGCTACACCTTC
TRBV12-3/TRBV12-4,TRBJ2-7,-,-,CASGDRYEQYF,TGTGCCAGCGGAGACAGGTACGAGCAGTACTTC
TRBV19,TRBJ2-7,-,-,CASGGGGSYEQYF,TGTGCCAGCGGGGGCGGGGGATCCTACGAGCAGTACTTC
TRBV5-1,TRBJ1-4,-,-,CASSPGVPNEKLFF,TGCGCCAGCAGCCCAGGGGTCCCTAATGAAAAACTGTTTTTT
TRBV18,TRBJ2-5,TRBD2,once,CASQGATGTSGQETQYF,TGTGCCAGCCAGGGGGCGACGGGGACTAGCGGCCAAGAGACCCAGTACTTC
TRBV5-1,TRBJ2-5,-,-,CASSFQAVEGETQYF,TGCGCCAGCAGCTTTCAAGCGGTTGAAGGAGAGACCCAGTACTTC
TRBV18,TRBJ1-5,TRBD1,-,CASSRDRAQPQHF,TGTGCCAGCTCACGGGACAGAGCCCAGCCCCAGCATTTT
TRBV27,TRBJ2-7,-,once,CASSPGSSYEQYF,TGTGCCAGCAGCCCGGGATCTTCGTACGAGCAGTACTTC
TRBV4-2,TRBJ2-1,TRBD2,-,CASSQGLAGGPELSEQFF,TGTGCCAGCAGCCAGGGACTAGCGGGAGGGCCGGAGCTGAGTGAGCAGTTCTTC
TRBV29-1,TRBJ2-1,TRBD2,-,CSVEGSPGLAGDNEQFF,TGCAGCGTTGAAGGTTCTCCGGGACTAGCGGGAGACAATGAGCAGTTCTTC
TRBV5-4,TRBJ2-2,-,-,CASSSLGTGGELFF,TGTGCCAGCAGCTCACTAGGAACGGGCGGGGAGCTGTTTTTT
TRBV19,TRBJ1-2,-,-,CASSWSLQEANYGYTF,TGTGCCAGTAGTTGGTCTCTTCAGGAAGCTAACTATGGCTACACCTTC
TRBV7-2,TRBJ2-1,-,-,CASSPPGIRGANEQFF,TGTGCCAGCAGCCCCCCCGGAATCCGGGGGGCTAATGAGCAGTTCTTC
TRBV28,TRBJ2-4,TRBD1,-,CASSTGQGDIQYF,TGTGCCAGCAGTACAGGACAGGGCGACATTCAGTACTTC
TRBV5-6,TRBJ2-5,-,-,CASSLGAGGYETQYF,TGTGCCAGCAGCTTGGGGGCAGGGGGGTATGAGACCCAGTACTTC
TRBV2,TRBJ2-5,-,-,CASSEMAVQETQYF,TGTGCCAGCAGTGAAATGGCGGTCCAAGAGACCCAGTACTTC
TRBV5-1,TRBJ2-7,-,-,CASSRPGLSYEQYF,TGCGCCAGCTCGCGGCCAGGGTTATCCTACGAGCAGTACTTC
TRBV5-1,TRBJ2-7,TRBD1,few,CASSSPDRVEQYF,TGCGCCAGCAGCTCACCCGACAGGGTGGAGCAGTACTTC
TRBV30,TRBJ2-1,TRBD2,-,CAWSVTLAGGPRNEQFF,TGTGCCTGGAGTGTAACGCTAGCGGGAGGGCCGCGCAATGAGCAGTTCTTC
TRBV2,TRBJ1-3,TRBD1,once,CASSDRGSGNTIYF,TGTGCCAGCAGCGACAGGGGTTCGGGAAACACCATATATTTT
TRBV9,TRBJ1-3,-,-,CASSVGETTGNTIYF,TGTGCCAGCAGCGTCGGAGAGACCACTGGAAACACCATATATTTT
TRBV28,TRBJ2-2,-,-,CATRGGSTGELFF,TGTGCCACCCGTGGAGGGTCCACCGGGGAGCTGTTTTTT
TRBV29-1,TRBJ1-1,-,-,CSGTRLNTEAFF,TGCAGCGGGACACGGCTGAACACTGAAGCTTTCTTT
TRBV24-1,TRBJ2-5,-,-,CATSDLGSGQETQYF,TGTGCCACCAGTGATTTGGGGAGCGGCCAAGAGACCCAGTACTTC
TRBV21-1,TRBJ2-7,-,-,CASSNGGQGANSYEQYF,TGTGCCAGCAGCAATGGGGGACAGGGGGCGAACTCCTACGAGCAGTACTTC
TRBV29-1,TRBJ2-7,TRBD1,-,CSVGTGNHEQYF,TGCAGCGTCGGGACAGGGAACCACGAGCAGTACTTC
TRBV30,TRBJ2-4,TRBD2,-,CAWSAPGLALSKNIQYF,TGTGCCTGGAGTGCCCCGGGACTAGCGTTGTCCAAAAACATTCAGTACTTC
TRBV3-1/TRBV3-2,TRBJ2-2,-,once,CASSQRTFNTGELFF,TGTGCCAGCAGCCAGAGGACTTTCAACACCGGGGAGCTGTTTTTT
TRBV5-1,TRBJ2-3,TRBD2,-,CASSLAGLAGGPDTQYF,TGCGCCAGCAGCTTGGCCGGACTAGCGGGAGGCCCAGATACGCAGTATTTT
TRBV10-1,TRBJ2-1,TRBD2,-,CASSELAGVYNEQFF,TGCGCCAGCAGTGAGCTAGCGGGGGTCTACAATGAGCAGTTCTTC
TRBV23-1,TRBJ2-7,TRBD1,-,CASSQLDRGRGYEQYF,TGCGCCAGCAGTCAACTGGACAGGGGCAGGGGCTACGAGCAGTACTTC
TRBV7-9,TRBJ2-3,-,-,CAIHLAGTDTQYF,TGTGCCATCCATTTGGCGGGCACAGATACGCAGTATTTT
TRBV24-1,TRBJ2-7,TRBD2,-,CATSDAYGTSGSTYEQYF,TGTGCCACCAGTGATGCCTATGGGACTAGCGGGAGTACCTACGAGCAGTACTTC
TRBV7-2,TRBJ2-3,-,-,CASSLVGRESTDTQYF,TGTGCCAGCAGCTTAGTTGGGAGAGAGAGCACAGATACGCAGTATTTT
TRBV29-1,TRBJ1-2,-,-,CSVEQERGYTF,TGCAGCGTTGAACAGGAACGGGGCTACACCTTC
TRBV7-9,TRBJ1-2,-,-,CASSQSGSWNGYTF,TGTGCCAGCAGTCAAAGCGGTTCATGGAATGGCTACACCTTC
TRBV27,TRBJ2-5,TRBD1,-,CASSPRQGYQETQYF,TGTGCCAGCAGTCCGCGACAGGGCTACCAAGAGACCCAGTACTTC
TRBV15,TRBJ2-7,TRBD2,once,CATSRDRGLAGGTQYF,TGTGCCACCAGCAGAGATCGGGGACTAGCGGGGGGTACCCAGTACTTC
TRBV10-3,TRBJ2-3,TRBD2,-,CAISEPGTNGDTQYF,TGTGCCATCAGTGAGCCCGGGACTAACGGAGATACGCAGTATTTT
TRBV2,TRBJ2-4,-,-,CASSELGQNIQYF,TGTGCCAGCAGTGAACTGGGCCAAAACATTCAGTACTTC
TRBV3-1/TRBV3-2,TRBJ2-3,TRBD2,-,CASSHLAGDPTDTQYF,TGTGCCAGCAGCCATCTAGCGGGAGACCCCACAGATACGCAGTATTTT
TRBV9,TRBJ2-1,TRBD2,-,CASSSGNWDEQFF,TGTGCCAGCAGTAGCGGGAATTGGGATGAGCAGTTCTTC